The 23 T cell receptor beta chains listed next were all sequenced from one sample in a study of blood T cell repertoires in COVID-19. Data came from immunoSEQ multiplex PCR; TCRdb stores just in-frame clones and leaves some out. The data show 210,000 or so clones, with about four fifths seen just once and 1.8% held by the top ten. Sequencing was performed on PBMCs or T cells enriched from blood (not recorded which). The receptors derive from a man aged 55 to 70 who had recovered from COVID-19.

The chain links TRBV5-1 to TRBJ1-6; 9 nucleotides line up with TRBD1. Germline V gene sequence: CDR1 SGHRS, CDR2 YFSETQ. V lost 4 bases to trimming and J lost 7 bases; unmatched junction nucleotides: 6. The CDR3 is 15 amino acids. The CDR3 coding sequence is TGCGCCAGCAGCGGACGGACAGGGGACAATTCACCCCTCCACTTT. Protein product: CASSGRTGDNSPLHF.

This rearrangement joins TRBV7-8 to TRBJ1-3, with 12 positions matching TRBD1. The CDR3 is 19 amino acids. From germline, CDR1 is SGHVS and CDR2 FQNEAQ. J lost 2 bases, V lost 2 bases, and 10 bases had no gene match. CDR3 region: CASSLRGQGAGVTGNTIYF. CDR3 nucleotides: TGTGCCAGCAGCTTACGGGGACAGGGGGCGGGAGTAACTGGAAACACCATATATTTT.

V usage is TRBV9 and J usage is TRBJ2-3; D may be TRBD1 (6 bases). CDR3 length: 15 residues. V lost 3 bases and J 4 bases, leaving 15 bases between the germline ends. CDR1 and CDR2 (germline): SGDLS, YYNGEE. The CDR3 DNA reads TGTGCCAGCAGCGAGGGGCTACAGGGCGCAGATACGCAGTATTTT. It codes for CASSEGLQGADTQYF.

CDR3 DNA sequence: TGTGCCAGCAGCTTATTTGCGGGGGACATCTACAATGAGCAGTTCTTC. This codes for CASSLFAGDIYNEQFF. This rearrangement joins TRBV7-9 to TRBJ2-1, with a possible D match to TRBD2 (7 bases). The CDR3 length is 16 residues. CDR1 is SEHNR, CDR2 FQNEAQ, per germline (reference sequence). V lost 2 bases and J lost 3, with 14 bases in between.

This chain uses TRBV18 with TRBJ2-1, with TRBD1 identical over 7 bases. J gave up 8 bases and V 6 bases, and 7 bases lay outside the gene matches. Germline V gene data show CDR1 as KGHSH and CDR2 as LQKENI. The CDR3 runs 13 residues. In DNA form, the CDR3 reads TGTGCCAGCTCGTCGGGACAGAACGATGAGCAGTTCTTC. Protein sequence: CASSSGQNDEQFF.

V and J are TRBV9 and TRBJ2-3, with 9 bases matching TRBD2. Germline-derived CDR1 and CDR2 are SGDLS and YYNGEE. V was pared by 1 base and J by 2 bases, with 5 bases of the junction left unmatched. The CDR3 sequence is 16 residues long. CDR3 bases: TGTGCCAGCAGCGTACGCGGGGGGGCCCCCACAGATACGCAGTATTTT. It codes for CASSVRGGAPTDTQYF. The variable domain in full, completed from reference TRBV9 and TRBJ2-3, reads DSGVTQTPKHLITATGQRVTLRCSPRSGDLSVYWYQQSLDQGLQFLIQYYNGEERAKGNILERFSAQQFPDLHSELNLSSLELGDSALYFCASSVRGGAPTDTQYFGPGTRLTVL.

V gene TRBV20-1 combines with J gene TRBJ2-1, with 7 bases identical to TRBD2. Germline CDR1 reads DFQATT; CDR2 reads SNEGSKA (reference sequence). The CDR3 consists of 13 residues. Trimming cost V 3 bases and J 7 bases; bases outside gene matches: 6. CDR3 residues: CSASGSGVNEQFF. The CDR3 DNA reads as TGCAGTGCTAGTGGAAGCGGGGTTAATGAGCAGTTCTTC.

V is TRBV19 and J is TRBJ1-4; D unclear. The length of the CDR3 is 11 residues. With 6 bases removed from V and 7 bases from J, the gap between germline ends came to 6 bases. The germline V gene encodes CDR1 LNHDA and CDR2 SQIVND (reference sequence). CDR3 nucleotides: TGTGCCAGTAGGGAGGGTGAAAAACTGTTTTTT. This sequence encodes CASREGEKLFF.

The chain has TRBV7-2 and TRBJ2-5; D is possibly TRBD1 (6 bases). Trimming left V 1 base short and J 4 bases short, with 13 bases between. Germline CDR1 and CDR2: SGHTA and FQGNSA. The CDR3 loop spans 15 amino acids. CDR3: CASSLGGQSAETQYF. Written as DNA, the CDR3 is TGTGCCAGCAGCTTAGGAGGACAGTCGGCAGAGACCCAGTACTTC. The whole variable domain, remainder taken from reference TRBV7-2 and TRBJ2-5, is GAGVSQSPSNKVTEKGKDVELRCDPISGHTALYWYRQSLGQGLEFLIYFQGNSAPDKSGLPSDRFSAERTGGSVSTLTIQRTQQEDSAVYLCASSLGGQSAETQYFGPGTRLLVL.

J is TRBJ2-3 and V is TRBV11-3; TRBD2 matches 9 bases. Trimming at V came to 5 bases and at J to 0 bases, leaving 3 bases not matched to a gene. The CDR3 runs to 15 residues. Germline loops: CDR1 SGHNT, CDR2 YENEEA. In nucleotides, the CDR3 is TGTGCCAGCAGCCCTAGCGGGGCGAGCACAGATACGCAGTATTTT. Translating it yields CASSPSGASTDTQYF. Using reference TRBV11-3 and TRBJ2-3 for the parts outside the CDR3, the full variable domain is EAGVVQSPRYKIIEKKQPVAFWCNPISGHNTLYWYLQNLGQGPELLIRYENEEAVDDSQLPKDRFSAERLKGVDSTLKIQPAELGDSAVYLCASSPSGASTDTQYFGPGTRLTVL.

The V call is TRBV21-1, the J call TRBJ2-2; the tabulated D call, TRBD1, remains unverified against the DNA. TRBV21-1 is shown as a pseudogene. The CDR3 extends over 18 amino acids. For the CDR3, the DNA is TGTGCCAGCAGCAAACCCCCCGGACAGGGGGCGAACACCGGGGAGCTGTTTTTT. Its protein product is CASSKPPGQGANTGELFF.

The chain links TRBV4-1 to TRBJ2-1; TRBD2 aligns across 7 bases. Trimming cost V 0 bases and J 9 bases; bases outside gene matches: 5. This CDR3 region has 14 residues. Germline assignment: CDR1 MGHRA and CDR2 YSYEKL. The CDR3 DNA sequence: TGCGCCAGCAGCCAAGAGGGGGGGTTTGCTGAGCAGTTCTTC. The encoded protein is CASSQEGGFAEQFF.

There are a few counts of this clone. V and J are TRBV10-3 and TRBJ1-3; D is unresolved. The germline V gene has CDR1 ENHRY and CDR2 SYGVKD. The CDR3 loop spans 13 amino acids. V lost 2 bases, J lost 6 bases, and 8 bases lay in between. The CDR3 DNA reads TGTGCCATCAGTGAGACAGACGAAAACACCATATATTTT. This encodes CAISETDENTIYF.

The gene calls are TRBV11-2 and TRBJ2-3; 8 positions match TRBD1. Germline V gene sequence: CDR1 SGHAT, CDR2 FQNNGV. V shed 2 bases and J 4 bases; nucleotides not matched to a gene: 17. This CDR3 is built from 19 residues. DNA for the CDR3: TGTGCCAGCAGCTTAAGGGCCCCCCAAACAGGGGGGAAGGCAGATACGCAGTATTTT. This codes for CASSLRAPQTGGKADTQYF. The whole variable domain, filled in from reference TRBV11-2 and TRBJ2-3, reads EAGVAQSPRYKIIEKRQSVAFWCNPISGHATLYWYQQILGQGPKLLIQFQNNGVVDDSQLPKDRFSAERLKGVDSTLKIQPAKLEDSAVYLCASSLRAPQTGGKADTQYFGPGTRLTVL.

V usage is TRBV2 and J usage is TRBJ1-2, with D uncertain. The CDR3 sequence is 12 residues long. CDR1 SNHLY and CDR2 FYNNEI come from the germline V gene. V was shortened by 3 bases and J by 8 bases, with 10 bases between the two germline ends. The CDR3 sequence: CASSDQAWGYTF. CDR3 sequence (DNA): TGTGCCAGCAGTGACCAGGCCTGGGGCTACACCTTC.

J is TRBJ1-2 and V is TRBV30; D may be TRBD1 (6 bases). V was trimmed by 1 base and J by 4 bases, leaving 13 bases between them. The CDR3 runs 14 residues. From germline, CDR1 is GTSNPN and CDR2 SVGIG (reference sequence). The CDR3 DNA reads TGTGCCTGGAGTGCCGGGTCAGGGGTCTATGGCTACACCTTC. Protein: CAWSAGSGVYGYTF.

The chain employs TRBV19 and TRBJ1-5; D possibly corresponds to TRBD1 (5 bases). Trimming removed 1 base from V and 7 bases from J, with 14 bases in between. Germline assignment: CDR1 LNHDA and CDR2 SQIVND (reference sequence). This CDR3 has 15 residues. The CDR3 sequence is CASSIVLDRGQPQHF. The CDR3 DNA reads TGTGCCAGTAGTATAGTGCTTGACAGAGGACAGCCCCAGCATTTT.

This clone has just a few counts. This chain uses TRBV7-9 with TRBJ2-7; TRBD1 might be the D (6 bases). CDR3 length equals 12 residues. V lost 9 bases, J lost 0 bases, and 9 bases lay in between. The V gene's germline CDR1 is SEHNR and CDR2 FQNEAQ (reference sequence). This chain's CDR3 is CASLGGSYEQYF. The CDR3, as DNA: TGTGCCAGTCTAGGGGGCTCCTACGAGCAGTACTTC. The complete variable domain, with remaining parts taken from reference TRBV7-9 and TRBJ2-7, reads DTGVSQNPRHKITKRGQNVTFRCDPISEHNRLYWYRQTLGQGPEFLTYFQNEAQLEKSRLLSDRFSAERPKGSFSTLEIQRTEQGDSAMYLCASLGGSYEQYFGPGTRLTVT.

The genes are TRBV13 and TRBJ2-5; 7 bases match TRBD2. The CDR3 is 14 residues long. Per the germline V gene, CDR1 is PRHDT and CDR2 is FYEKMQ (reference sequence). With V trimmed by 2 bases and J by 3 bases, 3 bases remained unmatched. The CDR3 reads CASSLLGTKETQYF. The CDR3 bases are TGTGCCAGCAGCTTATTAGGGACTAAAGAGACCCAGTACTTC.

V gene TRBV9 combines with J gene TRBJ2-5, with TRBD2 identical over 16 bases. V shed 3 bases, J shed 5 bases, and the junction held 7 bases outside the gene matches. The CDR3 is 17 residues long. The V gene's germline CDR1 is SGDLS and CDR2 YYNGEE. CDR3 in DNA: TGTGCCAGCAGCGCAGGGACTAGCGGGGGGGCTTGGGAGACCCAGTACTTC. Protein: CASSAGTSGGAWETQYF.

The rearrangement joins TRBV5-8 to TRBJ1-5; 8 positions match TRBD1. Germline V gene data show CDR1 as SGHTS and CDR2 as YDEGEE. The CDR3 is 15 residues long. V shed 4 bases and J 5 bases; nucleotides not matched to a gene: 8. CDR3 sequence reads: CASSPGQGPYQPQHF. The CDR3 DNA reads TGTGCCAGCAGCCCCGGACAGGGACCATATCAGCCCCAGCATTTT. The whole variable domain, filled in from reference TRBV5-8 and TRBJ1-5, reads EAGVTQSPTHLIKTRGQQATLRCSPISGHTSVYWYQQALGLGLQFLLWYDEGEERNRGNFPPRFSGRQFPNYSSELNVNALELEDSALYLCASSPGQGPYQPQHFGDGTRLSIL.

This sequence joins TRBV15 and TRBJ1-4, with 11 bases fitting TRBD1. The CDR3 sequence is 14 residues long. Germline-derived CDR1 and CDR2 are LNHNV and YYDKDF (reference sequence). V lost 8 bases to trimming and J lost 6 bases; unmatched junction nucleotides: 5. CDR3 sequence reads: CATGQGANYEKLFF. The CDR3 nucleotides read TGTGCCACCGGACAGGGGGCGAATTATGAAAAACTGTTTTTT.

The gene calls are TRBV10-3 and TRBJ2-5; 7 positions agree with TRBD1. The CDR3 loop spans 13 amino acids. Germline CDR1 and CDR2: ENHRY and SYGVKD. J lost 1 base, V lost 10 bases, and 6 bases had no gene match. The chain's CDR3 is CATCPGGQETQYF. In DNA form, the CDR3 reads TGTGCCACCTGCCCAGGGGGCCAAGAGACCCAGTACTTC.